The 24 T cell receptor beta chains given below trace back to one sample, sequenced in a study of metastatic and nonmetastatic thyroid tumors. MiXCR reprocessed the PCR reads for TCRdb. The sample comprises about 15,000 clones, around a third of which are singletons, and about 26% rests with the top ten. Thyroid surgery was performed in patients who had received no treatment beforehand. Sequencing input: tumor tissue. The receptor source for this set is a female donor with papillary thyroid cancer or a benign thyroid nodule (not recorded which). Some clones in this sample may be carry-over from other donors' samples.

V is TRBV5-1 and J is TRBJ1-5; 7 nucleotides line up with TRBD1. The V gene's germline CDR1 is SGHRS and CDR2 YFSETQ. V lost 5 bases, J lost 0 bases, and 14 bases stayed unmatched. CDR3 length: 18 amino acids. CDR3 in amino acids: CASRRPGGMFYSNQPQHF. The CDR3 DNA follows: TGCGCCAGCAGAAGGCCAGGGGGAATGTTCTATAGCAATCAGCCCCAGCATTTT. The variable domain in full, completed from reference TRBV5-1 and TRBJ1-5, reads KAGVTQTPRYLIKTRGQQVTLSCSPISGHRSVSWYQQTPGQGLQFLFEYFSETQRNKGNFPGRFSGRQFSNSRSEMNVSTLELGDSALYLCASRRPGGMFYSNQPQHFGDGTRLSIL.

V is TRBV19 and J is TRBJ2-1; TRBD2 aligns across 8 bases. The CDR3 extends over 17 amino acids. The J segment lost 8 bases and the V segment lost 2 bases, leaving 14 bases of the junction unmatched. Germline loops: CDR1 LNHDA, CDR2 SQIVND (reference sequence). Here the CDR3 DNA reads TGTGCCAGTAGTATATCCTCCTTAAAGCGGGAGTATGATGAGCAGTTCTTC. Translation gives CASSISSLKREYDEQFF.

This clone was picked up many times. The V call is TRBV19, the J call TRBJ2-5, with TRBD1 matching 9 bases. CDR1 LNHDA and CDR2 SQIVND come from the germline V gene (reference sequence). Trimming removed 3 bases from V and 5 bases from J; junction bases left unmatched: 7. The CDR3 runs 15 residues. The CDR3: CASSIQGQGGETQYF. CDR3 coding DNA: TGTGCCAGTAGTATCCAGGGACAGGGAGGGGAGACCCAGTACTTC.

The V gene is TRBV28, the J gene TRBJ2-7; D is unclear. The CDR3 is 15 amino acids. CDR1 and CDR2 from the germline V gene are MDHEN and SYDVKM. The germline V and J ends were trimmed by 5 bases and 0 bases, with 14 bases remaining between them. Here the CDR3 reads CASSPLYPSSYEQYF. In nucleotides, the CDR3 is TGTGCCAGCAGTCCCCTCTACCCGAGCTCCTACGAGCAGTACTTC.

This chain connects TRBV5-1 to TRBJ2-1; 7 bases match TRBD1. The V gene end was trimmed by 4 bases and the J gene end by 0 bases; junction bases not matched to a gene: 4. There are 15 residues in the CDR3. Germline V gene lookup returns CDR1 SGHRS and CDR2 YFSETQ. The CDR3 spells CASSAAGGSYNEQFF. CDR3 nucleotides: TGCGCCAGCAGCGCGGCAGGGGGCTCCTACAATGAGCAGTTCTTC.

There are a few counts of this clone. The DNA for the CDR3 is TGTGCCAGCAGCCAATCGGGACGGAGCCCCGAGACCCAGTACTTC. Protein product: CASSQSGRSPETQYF. The chain uses TRBV7-8 and TRBJ2-5; possibly TRBD1 or TRBD2 for D (5 bases each). CDR3 size: 15 residues. Germline V gene lookup returns CDR1 SGHVS and CDR2 FQNEAQ. Trimming cost V 5 bases and J 5 bases, with 18 bases left between them.

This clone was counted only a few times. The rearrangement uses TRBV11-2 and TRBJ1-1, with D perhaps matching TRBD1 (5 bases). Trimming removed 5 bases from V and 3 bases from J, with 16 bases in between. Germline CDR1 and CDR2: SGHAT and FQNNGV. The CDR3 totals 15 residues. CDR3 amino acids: CASSPRVYGDTEAFF. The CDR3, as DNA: TGTGCCAGCAGCCCCAGGGTGTACGGGGACACTGAAGCTTTCTTT.

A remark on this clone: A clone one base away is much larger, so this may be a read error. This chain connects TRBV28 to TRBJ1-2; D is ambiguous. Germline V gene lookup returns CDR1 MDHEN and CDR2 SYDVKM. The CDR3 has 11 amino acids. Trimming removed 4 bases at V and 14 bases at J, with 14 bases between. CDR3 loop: CASSSSRIYTF. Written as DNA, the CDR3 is TGTGCCAGCAGTTCTTCTCGGATCTATACCTTC.

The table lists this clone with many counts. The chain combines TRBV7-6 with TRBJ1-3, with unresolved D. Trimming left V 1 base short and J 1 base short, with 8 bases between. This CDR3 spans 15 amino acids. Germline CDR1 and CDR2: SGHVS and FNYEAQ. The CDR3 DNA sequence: TGTGCCAGCAGCTTAGGGTACGGGTCTGGAAACACCATATATTTT. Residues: CASSLGYGSGNTIYF.

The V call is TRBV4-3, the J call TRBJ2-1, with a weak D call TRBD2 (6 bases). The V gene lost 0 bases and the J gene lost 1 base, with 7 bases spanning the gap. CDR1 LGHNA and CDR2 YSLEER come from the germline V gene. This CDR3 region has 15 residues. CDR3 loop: CASSQESGSYNEQFF. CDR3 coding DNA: TGCGCCAGCAGCCAAGAAAGCGGGTCCTACAATGAGCAGTTCTTC.

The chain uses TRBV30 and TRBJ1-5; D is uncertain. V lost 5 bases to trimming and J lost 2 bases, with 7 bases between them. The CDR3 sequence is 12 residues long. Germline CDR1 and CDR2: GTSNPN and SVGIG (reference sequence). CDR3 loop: CAWGVGNQPQHF. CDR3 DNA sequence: TGTGCCTGGGGAGTGGGCAATCAGCCCCAGCATTTT. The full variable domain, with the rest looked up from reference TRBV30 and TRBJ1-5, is SQTIHQWPATLVQPVGSPLSLECTVEGTSNPNLYWYRQAAGRGLQLLFYSVGIGQISSEVPQNLSASRPQDRQFILSSKKLLLSDSGFYLCAWGVGNQPQHFGDGTRLSIL.

The DNA for the CDR3 is TGTGCCAGCAGCCCCGGACAGGGGTGGGAGTACGAGCAGTACTTC. Its translation is CASSPGQGWEYEQYF. V is TRBV6-1 and J is TRBJ2-7, with TRBD1 matching 9 bases. Germline V gives CDR1 MNHNS, CDR2 SASEGT. Trimming removed 6 bases from V and 4 bases from J; junction bases left unmatched: 10. CDR3 length: 15 amino acids.

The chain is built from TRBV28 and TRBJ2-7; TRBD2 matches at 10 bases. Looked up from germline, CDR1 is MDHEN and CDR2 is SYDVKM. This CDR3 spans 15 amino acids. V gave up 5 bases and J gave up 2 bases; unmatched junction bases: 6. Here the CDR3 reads CASSHQAGGTYEQYF. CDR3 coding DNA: TGTGCCAGCAGTCACCAAGCGGGAGGGACCTACGAGCAGTACTTC.

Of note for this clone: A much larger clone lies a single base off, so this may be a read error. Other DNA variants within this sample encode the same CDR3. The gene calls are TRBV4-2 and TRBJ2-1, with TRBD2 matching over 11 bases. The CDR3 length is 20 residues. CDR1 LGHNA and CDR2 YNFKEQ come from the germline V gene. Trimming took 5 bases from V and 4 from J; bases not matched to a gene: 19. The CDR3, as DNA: TGTGCCAGCAGCGGATCCTCCGGGACTAGCGGTAGGGCCCCATACAATGAGCAGTTCTTC. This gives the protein CASSGSSGTSGRAPYNEQFF.

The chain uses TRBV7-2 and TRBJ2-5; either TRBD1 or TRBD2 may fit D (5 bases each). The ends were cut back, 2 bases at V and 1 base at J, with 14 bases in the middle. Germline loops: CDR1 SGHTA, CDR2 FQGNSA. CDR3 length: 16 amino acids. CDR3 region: CASSLYATGGQETQYF. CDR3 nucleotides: TGTGCCAGCAGCTTATATGCGACTGGGGGCCAAGAGACCCAGTACTTC.

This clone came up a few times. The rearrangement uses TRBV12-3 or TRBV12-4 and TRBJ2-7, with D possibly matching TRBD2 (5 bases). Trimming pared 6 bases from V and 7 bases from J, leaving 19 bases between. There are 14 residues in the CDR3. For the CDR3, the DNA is TGTGCCAGCAGCCACTTGACACCACCGGGGGAGCAGTACTTC. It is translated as CASSHLTPPGEQYF.

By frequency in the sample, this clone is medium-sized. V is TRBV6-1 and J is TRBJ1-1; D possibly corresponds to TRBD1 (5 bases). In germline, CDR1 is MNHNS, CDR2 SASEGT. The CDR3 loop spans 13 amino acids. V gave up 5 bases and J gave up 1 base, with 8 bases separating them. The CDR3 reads CASSSTGNTEAFF. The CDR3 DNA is TGTGCCAGCAGTTCTACAGGGAACACTGAAGCTTTCTTT.

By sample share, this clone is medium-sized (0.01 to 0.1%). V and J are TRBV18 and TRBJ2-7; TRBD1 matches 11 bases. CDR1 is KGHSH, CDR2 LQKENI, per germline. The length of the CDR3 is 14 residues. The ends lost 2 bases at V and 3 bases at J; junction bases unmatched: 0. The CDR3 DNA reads TGTGCCAGCTCACCAGGGACAGGGGGCTACGAGCAGTACTTC. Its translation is CASSPGTGGYEQYF.

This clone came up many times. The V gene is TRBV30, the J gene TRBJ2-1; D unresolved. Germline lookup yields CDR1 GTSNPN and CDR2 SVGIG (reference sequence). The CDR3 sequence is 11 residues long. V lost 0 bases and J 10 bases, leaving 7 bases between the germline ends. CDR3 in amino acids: CAWSVSQEQFF. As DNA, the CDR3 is TGTGCCTGGAGTGTAAGCCAAGAGCAGTTCTTC. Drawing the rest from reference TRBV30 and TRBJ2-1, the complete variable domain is SQTIHQWPATLVQPVGSPLSLECTVEGTSNPNLYWYRQAAGRGLQLLFYSVGIGQISSEVPQNLSASRPQDRQFILSSKKLLLSDSGFYLCAWSVSQEQFFGPGTRLTVL.

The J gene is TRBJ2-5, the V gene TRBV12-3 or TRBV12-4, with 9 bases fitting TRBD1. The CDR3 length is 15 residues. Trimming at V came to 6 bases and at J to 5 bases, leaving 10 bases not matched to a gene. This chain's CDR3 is CASSSNRGRRETQYF. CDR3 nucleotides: TGTGCCAGCAGCTCCAACAGGGGGCGCAGGGAGACCCAGTACTTC.

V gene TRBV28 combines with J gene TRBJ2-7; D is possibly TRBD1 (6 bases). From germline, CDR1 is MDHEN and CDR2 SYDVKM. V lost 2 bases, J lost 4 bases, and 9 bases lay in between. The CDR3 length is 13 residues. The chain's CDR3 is CASSLGGEYEQYF. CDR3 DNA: TGTGCCAGCAGTTTAGGGGGCGAATACGAGCAGTACTTC.

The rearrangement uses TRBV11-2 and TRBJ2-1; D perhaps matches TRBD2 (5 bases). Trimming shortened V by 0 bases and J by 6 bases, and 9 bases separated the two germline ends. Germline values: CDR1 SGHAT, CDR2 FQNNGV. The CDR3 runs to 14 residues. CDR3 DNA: TGTGCCAGCAGCTTAGAATCGGGGTTCAATGAGCAGTTCTTC. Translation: CASSLESGFNEQFF. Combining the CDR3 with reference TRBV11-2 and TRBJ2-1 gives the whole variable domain EAGVAQSPRYKIIEKRQSVAFWCNPISGHATLYWYQQILGQGPKLLIQFQNNGVVDDSQLPKDRFSAERLKGVDSTLKIQPAKLEDSAVYLCASSLESGFNEQFFGPGTRLTVL.

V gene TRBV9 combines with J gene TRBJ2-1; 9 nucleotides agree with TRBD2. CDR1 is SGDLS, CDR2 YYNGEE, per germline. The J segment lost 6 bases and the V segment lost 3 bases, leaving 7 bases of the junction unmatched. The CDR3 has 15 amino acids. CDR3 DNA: TGTGCCAGCAGCGGACAAGCGGGAGGCTTCAATGAGCAGTTCTTC. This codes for CASSGQAGGFNEQFF.

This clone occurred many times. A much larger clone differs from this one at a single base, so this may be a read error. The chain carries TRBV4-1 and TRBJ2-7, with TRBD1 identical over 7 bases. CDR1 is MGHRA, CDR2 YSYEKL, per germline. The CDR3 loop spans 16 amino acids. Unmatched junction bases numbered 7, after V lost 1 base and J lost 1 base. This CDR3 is CASSQVRQGSSYEQYF. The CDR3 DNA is TGCGCCAGCAGCCAAGTTAGACAGGGTAGTTCCTACGAGCAGTACTTC.